This T cell receptor (beta chain) was documented in a study of T cells in Graves' hyperthyroidism and ophthalmopathy. This clonotype was recorded many times. The CDR3 sequence is 13 residues long. Trimming shortened V by 5 bases and J by 1 base, and 10 bases separated the two germline ends. The germline gives CDR1 DFQATT, CDR2 SNEGSKA (reference sequence). Researchers amplified the TCR beta CDR3 regions from RNA transcripts. HTBI primers were the set used in a first-round RT-PCR of the TCR CDR3. Via MiXCR, TCRdb re-called the multiplex PCR reads, giving one row per CDR3 protein. The sample records a few hundred thousand distinct CDR3 sequences, 16% being singletons.

J is TRBJ2-3 and V is TRBV20-1; possible D gene TRBD2, 6 bases. The sample consisted of blood. The clonotype comes from a woman in her thirties or forties with Graves' ophthalmopathy. CDR3 DNA: TGCAGTGCTTATAGCGGAGGCACAGATACGCAGTATTTT. The encoded protein is CSAYSGGTDTQYF.